This T cell receptor beta chain was sequenced in a study of blood T cells in healthy people across ages. This clonotype turned up a few times. Its antigen is still unknown. A J-beta primer mix and a sample-barcoded 5' primer were used in a second PCR of roughly 6 to 11 cycles. TCRdb re-called the 5' RACE reads through MiXCR, storing one row per CDR3 protein. Seen here are around 800,000 distinct CDR3 sequences, more than 25% observed once, and the top ten hold 3%. Study-wide findings and caveats: Leaving the PBMCs unsorted stopped any conclusive comparison of naive versus antigen-experienced cells.

The CDR3 is made up of 15 amino acids. V trimming: 2 bases; J trimming: 1 base; junction bases outside the gene matches: 4. Per germline, CDR1 MGHDK and CDR2 SYGVNS. These data were also reused for a study on T cells of mothers and their children.

The chain joins TRBV25-1 to TRBJ2-5; 7 bases align to TRBD1. The sequenced material came from blood. The receptor was isolated from a boy between 10 and 17 years old in good health. The CDR3 here is CASSELRGTQETQYF. CDR3 DNA sequence: TGTGCCAGCAGTGAACTCAGGGGGACCCAAGAGACCCAGTACTTC.